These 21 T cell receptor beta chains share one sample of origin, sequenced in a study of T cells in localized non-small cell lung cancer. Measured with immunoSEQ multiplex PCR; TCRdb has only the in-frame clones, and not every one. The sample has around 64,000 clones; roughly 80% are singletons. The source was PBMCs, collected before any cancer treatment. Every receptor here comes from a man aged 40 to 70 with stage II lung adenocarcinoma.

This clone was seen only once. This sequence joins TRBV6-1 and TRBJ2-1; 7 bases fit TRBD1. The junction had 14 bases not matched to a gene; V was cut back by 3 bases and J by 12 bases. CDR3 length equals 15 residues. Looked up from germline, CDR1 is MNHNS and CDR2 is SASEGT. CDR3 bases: TGTGCCAGCAGTGATCGTCGGACAGGCCATCGAGGGCAGTTCTTC. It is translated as CASSDRRTGHRGQFF.

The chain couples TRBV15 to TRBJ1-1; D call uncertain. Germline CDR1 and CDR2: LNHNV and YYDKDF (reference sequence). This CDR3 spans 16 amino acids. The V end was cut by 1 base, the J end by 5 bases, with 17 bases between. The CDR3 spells CATSRGSPMVGTEAFF. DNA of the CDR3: TGTGCCACCAGCAGAGGCAGCCCTATGGTCGGAACTGAAGCTTTCTTT.

The CDR3 reads CASYGRQGADTEAFF. The CDR3 DNA sequence: TGTGCCAGCTACGGGAGACAGGGGGCTGACACTGAAGCTTTCTTT. V usage is TRBV2 and J usage is TRBJ1-1; 10 bases align to TRBD1. The CDR3 is made up of 15 amino acids. Germline lookup yields CDR1 SNHLY and CDR2 FYNNEI. V dropped 8 bases and J dropped 3; count of bases not matched to a gene: 9.

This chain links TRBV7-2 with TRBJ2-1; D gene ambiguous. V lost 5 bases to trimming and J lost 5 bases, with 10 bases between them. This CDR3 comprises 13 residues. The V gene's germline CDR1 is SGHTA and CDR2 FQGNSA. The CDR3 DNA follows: TGTGCCAGCAGCCCGACCTACCACAATGAGCAGTTCTTC. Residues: CASSPTYHNEQFF.

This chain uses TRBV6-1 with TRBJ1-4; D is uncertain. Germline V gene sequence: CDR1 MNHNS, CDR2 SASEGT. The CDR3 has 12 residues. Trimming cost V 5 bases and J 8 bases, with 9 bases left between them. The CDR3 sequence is CASSQPWEKLFF. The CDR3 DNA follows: TGTGCCAGCAGTCAACCGTGGGAAAAACTGTTTTTT.

In DNA form, the CDR3 reads TGTGCCATCAGTGGAGAGGTAGGGGAGACCCAGTACTTC. It codes for CAISGEVGETQYF. The chain recombines TRBV10-3 with TRBJ2-5; D is ambiguous. Germline V gives CDR1 ENHRY, CDR2 SYGVKD. V dropped 4 bases and J dropped 5 bases, with 11 bases sitting between them. The CDR3 sequence is 13 residues long.

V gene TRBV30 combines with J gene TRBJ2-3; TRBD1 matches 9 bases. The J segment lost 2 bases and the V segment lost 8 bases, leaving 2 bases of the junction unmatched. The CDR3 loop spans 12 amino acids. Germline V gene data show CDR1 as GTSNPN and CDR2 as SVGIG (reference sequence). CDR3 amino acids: CAGTGSTDTQYF. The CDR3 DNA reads TGTGCCGGGACAGGGTCCACAGATACGCAGTATTTT.

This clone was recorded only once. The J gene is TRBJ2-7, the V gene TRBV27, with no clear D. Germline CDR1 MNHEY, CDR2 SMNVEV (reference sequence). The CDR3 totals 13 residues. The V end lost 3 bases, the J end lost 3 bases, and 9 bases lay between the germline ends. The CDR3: CASSLSVIYEQYF. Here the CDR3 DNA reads TGTGCCAGCAGTTTGTCGGTAATCTACGAGCAGTACTTC.

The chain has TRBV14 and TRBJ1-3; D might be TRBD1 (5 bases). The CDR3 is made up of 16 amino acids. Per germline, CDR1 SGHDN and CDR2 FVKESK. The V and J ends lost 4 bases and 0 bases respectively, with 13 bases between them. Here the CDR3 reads CASSPFTGGSGNTIYF. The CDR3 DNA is TGTGCCAGCAGCCCTTTTACAGGAGGCTCTGGAAACACCATATATTTT.

CDR3 DNA sequence: TGTGCCAGCAGCTTAGTAGTTGCAGGTAGGATTGAGCAGTTCTTC. Translating it yields CASSLVVAGRIEQFF. V and J are TRBV7-2 and TRBJ2-1; D not resolved. Trimming removed 1 base at V and 9 bases at J, with 16 bases between. The CDR3 contains 15 residues. CDR1 and CDR2 from the germline V gene are SGHTA and FQGNSA.

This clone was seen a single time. CDR3 in DNA: TGTGCCAGCCTGTCCGGGACGGACCACAATGAGCAGTTCTTC. Protein sequence: CASLSGTDHNEQFF. This rearrangement joins TRBV19 to TRBJ2-1; D tentatively reads TRBD1 or TRBD2 (5 bases each). Germline V lookup: CDR1 LNHDA, CDR2 SQIVND (reference sequence). Trimming left V 9 bases short and J 5 bases short, with 17 bases between. The CDR3 extends over 14 amino acids.

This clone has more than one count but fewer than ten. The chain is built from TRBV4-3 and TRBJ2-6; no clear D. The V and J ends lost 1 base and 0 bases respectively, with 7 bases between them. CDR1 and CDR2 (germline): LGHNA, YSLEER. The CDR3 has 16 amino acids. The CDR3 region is CASSQALSSGANVLTF. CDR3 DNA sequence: TGCGCCAGCAGCCAAGCTTTGAGCTCTGGGGCCAACGTCCTGACTTTC.

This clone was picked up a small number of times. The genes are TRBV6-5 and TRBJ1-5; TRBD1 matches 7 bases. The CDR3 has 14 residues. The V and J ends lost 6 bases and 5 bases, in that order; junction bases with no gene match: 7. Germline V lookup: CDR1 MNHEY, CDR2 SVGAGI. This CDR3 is CASSRRGKYQPQHF. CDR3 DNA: TGTGCCAGCAGCCGCAGGGGGAAGTATCAGCCCCAGCATTTT.

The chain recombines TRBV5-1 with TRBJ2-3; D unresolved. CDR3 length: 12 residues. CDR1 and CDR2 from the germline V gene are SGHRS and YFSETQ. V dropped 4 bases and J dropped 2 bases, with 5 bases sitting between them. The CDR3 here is CASSRTTDTQYF. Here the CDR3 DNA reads TGCGCCAGCAGCAGAACCACAGATACGCAGTATTTT.

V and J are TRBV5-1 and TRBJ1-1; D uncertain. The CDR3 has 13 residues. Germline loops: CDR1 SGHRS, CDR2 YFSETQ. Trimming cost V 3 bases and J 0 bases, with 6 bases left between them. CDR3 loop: CASSSGLNTEAFF. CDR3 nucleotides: TGCGCCAGCAGCTCCGGGTTGAACACTGAAGCTTTCTTT.

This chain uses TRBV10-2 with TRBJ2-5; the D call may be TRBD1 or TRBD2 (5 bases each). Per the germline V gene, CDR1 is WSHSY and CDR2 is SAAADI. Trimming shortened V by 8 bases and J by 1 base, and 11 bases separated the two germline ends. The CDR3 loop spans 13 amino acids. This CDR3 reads CASSWGIQETQYF. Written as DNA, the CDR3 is TGCGCCAGCTCATGGGGGATCCAAGAGACCCAGTACTTC.

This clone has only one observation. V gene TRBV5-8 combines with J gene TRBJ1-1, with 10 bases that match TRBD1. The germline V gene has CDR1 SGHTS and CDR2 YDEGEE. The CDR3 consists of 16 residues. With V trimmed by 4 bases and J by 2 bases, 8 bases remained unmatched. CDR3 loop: CASSRGTGEGNTEAFF. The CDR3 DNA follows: TGTGCCAGCAGCCGGGGGACAGGGGAGGGTAACACTGAAGCTTTCTTT.

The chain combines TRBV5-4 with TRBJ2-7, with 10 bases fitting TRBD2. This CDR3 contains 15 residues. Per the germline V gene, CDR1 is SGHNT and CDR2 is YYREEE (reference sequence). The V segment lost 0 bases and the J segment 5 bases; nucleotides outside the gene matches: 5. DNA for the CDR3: TGTGCCAGCAGCTTGGAGCTAGCGGGAGATAACGAGCAGTACTTC. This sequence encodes CASSLELAGDNEQYF. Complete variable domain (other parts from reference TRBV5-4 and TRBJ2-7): ETGVTQSPTHLIKTRGQQVTLRCSSQSGHNTVSWYQQALGQGPQFIFQYYREEENGRGNFPPRFSGLQFPNYSSELNVNALELDDSALYLCASSLELAGDNEQYFGPGTRLTVT.

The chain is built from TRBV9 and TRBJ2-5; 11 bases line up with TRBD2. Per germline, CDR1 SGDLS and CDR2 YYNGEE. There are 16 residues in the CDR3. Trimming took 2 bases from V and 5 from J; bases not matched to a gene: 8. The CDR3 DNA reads TGTGCCAGCAGCGTGCTTCTAGCGGGAGGCCGGGAGACCCAGTACTTC. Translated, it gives CASSVLLAGGRETQYF.

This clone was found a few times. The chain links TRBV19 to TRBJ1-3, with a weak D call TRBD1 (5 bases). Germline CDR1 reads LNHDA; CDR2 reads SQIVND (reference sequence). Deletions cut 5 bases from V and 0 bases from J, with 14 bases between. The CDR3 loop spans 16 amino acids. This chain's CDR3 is CASSATGGLSGNTIYF. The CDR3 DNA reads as TGTGCCAGTAGTGCCACAGGCGGCCTCTCTGGAAACACCATATATTTT.

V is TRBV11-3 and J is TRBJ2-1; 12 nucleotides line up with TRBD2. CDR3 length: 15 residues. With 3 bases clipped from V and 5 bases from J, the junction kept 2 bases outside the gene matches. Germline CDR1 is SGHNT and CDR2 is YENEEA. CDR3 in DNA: TGTGCCAGCAGCTTCGGGACTAGCGGGCACAATGAGCAGTTCTTC. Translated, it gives CASSFGTSGHNEQFF.